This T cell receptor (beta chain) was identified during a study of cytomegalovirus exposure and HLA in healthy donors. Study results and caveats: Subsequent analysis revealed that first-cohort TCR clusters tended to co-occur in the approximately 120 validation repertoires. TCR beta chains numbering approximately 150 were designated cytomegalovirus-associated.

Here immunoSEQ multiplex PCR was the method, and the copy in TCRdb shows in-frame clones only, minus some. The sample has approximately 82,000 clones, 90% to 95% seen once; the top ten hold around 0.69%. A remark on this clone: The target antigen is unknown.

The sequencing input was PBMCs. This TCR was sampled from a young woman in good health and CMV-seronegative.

As DNA, the CDR3 is TGTGCCAGCAGCTTACAGACTAGCGGGGTCCCCTACGAGCAGTACTTC. This encodes CASSLQTSGVPYEQYF. The rearrangement uses TRBV7-9 and TRBJ2-7; 11 bases are a match to TRBD2. Germline CDR1 reads SEHNR; CDR2 reads FQNEAQ (reference sequence). The CDR3 runs 16 residues. V lost 2 bases and J lost 2; bases outside the gene matches: 5. The whole variable domain, filled in from reference TRBV7-9 and TRBJ2-7, reads DTGVSQNPRHKITKRGQNVTFRCDPISEHNRLYWYRQTLGQGPEFLTYFQNEAQLEKSRLLSDRFSAERPKGSFSTLEIQRTEQGDSAMYLCASSLQTSGVPYEQYFGPGTRLTVT.